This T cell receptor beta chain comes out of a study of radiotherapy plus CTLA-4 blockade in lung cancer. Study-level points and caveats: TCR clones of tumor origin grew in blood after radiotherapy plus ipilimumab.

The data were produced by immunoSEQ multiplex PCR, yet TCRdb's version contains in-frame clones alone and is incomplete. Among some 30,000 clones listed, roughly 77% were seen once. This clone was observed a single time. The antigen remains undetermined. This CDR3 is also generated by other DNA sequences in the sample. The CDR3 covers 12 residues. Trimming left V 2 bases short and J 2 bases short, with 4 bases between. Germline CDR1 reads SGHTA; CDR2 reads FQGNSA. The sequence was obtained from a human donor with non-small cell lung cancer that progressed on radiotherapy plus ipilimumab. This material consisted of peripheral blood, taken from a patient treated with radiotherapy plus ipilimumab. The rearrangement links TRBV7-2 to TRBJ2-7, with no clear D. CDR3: CASSLSAYEQYF. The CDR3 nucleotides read TGTGCCAGCAGCTTATCGGCCTACGAGCAGTACTTC.